This TCR beta chain stems from a study of glioma-infiltrating T cells. Study results and caveats: Above-expected tissue-blood divergence occurred in all gliomas, most in low-grade ones.

Amplification of TCR alpha and beta CDR3 regions from RNA used iRepertoire nested multiplex PCR. Input was 100-400 ng of tissue mRNA or PBMC total RNA. Each CDR3 protein is one row after TCRdb ran MiXCR on the multiplex PCR reads. The table has 150,000 to 200,000 distinct CDR3 sequences, around 40% seen once. The CDR3 runs 12 residues. Germline V gives CDR1 DFQATT, CDR2 SNEGSKA (reference sequence). The V end was cut by 5 bases, the J end by 4 bases, with 11 bases between. This clonotype came up many times. Its specificity is unknown. The chain recombines TRBV20-1 with TRBJ2-5; D is undetermined. The TCR originated in a human donor with low-grade glioma or glioblastoma, undergoing nonglioma brain surgery, or in good health (not recorded which). The source material was glioma tissue, nonneoplastic brain tissue, or PBMCs (not recorded which). The CDR3 reads CSASKRLETQYF. Here the CDR3 DNA reads TGCAGTGCTTCTAAACGCCTAGAGACCCAGTACTTC.